The clone carrying this T cell receptor (beta chain) was counted once. This entry is derived from a study of blood T cell repertoires in COVID-19. The length of the CDR3 is 15 residues. V lost 5 bases and J 4 bases, leaving 15 bases between the germline ends. CDR1 is SGHTA and CDR2 is FQGNSA in the germline V gene. In the source study's methods: Amplification from reference gene primers served as the basis for estimated nucleated cell counts. This table comes from immunoSEQ multiplex PCR, and its TCRdb copy is limited to in-frame clones, with some not included. V, J and clone size reflect that table, while D and trimming were determined from the DNA. The table shows 350,000 or so clones, with 70% to 90% occurring only once.

The chain employs TRBV7-2 and TRBJ1-3; D ambiguous. Sequencing input: peripheral blood. The clonotype originates from a woman in her thirties with COVID-19, enrolled during active disease. The chain's CDR3 is CASSDEGLGGNTIYF. CDR3 nucleotide sequence: TGTGCCAGCAGCGATGAGGGCCTGGGAGGAAACACCATATATTTT.